The clone carrying this T cell receptor (beta chain) was seen more than once but under ten times. Its cognate antigen is unknown. This entry is derived from a study of T cell responses to AZD1222 COVID-19 vaccine. Some clones are missing from TCRdb's copy, which holds only in-frame ones; the method was immunoSEQ multiplex PCR. The sample carries 150,000 to 200,000 clones, about 92% recorded once. General study results and limits: Spike-specific TCR repertoires showed rising breadth and depth after two AZD1222 doses. Regions 160-218 and 743-854 held dominance among vaccine-associated CD4 TCRs, which spanned spike. Donor demographics were predominantly white British with a female majority; clonal diversity may be underestimated.

Recipients boosted at about 4 weeks or about 12 weeks are pooled. The V and J ends lost 5 bases and 5 bases respectively, with 12 bases between them. The CDR3 runs to 13 residues. The germline V gene has CDR1 SGHAT and CDR2 FQNNGV. The chain uses TRBV11-2 and TRBJ1-1; D might be TRBD1 (6 bases). The clonotype originates from an adult who received the AZD1222 COVID-19 vaccine. Sequenced material: peripheral blood, taken 28 days after the second AZD1222 dose. The CDR3, as DNA: TGTGCCAGCAGCCCCCACAGGGATACTGAAGCTTTCTTT. The encoded protein is CASSPHRDTEAFF.